This TCR beta chain was sequenced during a study of tumor and adjacent non-tumor tissue in lung cancer. About the research overall: Each sample yielded about 4.17 million productive TCRbeta reads on average.

The template was RNA from unsorted bulk tissue. For this clonotype: At one end the junction does not follow the germline gene, possibly because of a read error.

TCRbeta libraries were built with three rounds of nested PCR, modified from ARM-PCR. TCRdb re-analysed the multiplex PCR reads in MiXCR, keeping a single row per CDR3 protein. The repertoire has 65,000 to 80,000 distinct CDR3 sequences, 55% to 85% of them found once; the top ten carry 28%. The CDR3 is made up of 15 amino acids. The V gene's germline CDR1 is DFQATT and CDR2 SNEGSKA (reference sequence). The V call is TRBV20-1, the J call TRBJ1-5; D not certain. The sample consisted of lung tumor tissue. The origin of this receptor is a man between 60 and 75 years old with non-small cell lung cancer. Here the CDR3 DNA reads TGCAGTGCGGAAATTCCCCTCCGCAGCAATGAGCCCCAGCAATTT. Its translation: CSAEIPLRSNEPQQF.